The T cell receptor beta chain under discussion was sequenced for a study of blood T cells in healthy people across ages. Study-level results: Higher diversity, along with more naive CD4+ cells, distinguished long-lived donors from aged donors. Per million T cells, the diversity of TCR beta decreased roughly linearly as age advanced.

The J segment lost 3 bases and the V segment lost 1 base, leaving 5 bases of the junction unmatched. Germline CDR1 reads DFQATT; CDR2 reads SNEGSKA (reference sequence). CDR3 length: 14 residues. A second PCR of roughly 7 to 11 cycles used a sample-barcoded 5' primer and a J-beta primer mix. Each CDR3 protein gets one entry after TCRdb re-called the 5' RACE reads with MiXCR. The table includes about 1,400,000 distinct CDR3 sequences, 42% detected once. This clonotype was detected a few times. Its antigen is currently unknown. The chain employs TRBV20-1 and TRBJ2-7, with 8 bases matching TRBD1. The origin of this receptor is a woman aged 18 to 35 in good health. The specimen was blood. Written as DNA, the CDR3 is TGCAGTGCTAGAGCCGCGGACAGGGACTACGAGCAGTACTTC. Protein: CSARAADRDYEQYF.